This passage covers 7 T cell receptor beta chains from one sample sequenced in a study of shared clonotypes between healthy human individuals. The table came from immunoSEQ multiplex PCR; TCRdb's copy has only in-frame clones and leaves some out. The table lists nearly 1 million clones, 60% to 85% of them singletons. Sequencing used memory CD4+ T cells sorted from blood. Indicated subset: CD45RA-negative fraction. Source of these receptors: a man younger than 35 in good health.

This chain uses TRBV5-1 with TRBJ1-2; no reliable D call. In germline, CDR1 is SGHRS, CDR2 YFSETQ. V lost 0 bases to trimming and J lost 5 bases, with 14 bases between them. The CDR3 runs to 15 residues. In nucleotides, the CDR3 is TGCGCCAGCAGCTTGGATGCAGGAGGGAAGTATGGCTACACCTTC. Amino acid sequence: CASSLDAGGKYGYTF.

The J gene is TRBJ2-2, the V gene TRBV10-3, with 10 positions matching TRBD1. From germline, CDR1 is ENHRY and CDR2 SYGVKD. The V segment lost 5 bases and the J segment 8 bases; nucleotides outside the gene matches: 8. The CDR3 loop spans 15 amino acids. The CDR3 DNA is TGTGCCATCAGTAAGGCACCGGGACAGGGGGGGGAGCTGTTTTTT. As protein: CAISKAPGQGGELFF.

DNA for the CDR3: TGTGCCACCGGGGGCTGTAGGGCGGATGAAAAACTGTTTTTT. This translates into CATGGCRADEKLFF. J is TRBJ1-4 and V is TRBV12-1. TRBV12-1 is marked as a pseudogene. The CDR3 contains 14 residues.

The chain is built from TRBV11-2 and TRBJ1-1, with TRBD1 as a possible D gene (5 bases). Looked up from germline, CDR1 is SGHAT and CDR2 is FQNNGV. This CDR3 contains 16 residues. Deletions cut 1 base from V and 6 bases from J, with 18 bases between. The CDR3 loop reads CASSLGPQGVSSEAFF. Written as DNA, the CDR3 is TGTGCCAGCAGCTTAGGCCCCCAGGGAGTCTCATCTGAAGCTTTCTTT. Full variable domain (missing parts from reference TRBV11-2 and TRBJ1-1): EAGVAQSPRYKIIEKRQSVAFWCNPISGHATLYWYQQILGQGPKLLIQFQNNGVVDDSQLPKDRFSAERLKGVDSTLKIQPAKLEDSAVYLCASSLGPQGVSSEAFFGQGTRLTVV.

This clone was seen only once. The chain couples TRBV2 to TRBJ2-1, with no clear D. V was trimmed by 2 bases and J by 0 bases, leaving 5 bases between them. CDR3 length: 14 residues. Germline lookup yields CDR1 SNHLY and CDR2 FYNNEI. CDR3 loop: CASSETRSYNEQFF. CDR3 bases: TGTGCCAGCAGTGAAACGCGCTCCTACAATGAGCAGTTCTTC. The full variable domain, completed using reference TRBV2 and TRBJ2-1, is EPEVTQTPSHQVTQMGQEVILRCVPISNHLYFYWYRQILGQKVEFLVSFYNNEISEKSEIFDDQFSVERPDGSNFTLKIRSTKLEDSAMYFCASSETRSYNEQFFGPGTRLTVL.

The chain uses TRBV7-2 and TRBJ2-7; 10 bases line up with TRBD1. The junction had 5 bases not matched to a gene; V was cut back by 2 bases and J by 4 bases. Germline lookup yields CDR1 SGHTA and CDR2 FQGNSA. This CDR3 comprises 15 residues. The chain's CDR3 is CASSLRRTGGYEQYF. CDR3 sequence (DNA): TGTGCCAGCAGCTTACGTAGGACAGGGGGATACGAGCAGTACTTC.

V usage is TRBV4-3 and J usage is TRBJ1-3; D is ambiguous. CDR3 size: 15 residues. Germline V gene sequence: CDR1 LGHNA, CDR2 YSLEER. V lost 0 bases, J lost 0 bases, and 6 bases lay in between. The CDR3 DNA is TGCGCCAGCAGCCAAGATCCCACCTCTGGAAACACCATATATTTT. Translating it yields CASSQDPTSGNTIYF.